Each of the 12 T cell receptor beta chains below was sequenced from the same sample in a study of technical replicates of blood from a handful of donors. Only in-frame clones appear in the TCRdb table, and some are missing; sequencing was by immunoSEQ multiplex PCR. The top ten hold 0.3% to 0.45% of the sample, which has roughly 70,000 clones, 94% seen once. The sequencing input was T cells isolated from PBMCs. Every receptor here comes from a human donor in good health.

The chain employs TRBV9 and TRBJ2-6; D is unresolved. Trimming pared 4 bases from V and 0 bases from J, leaving 2 bases between. CDR3 size: 13 residues. Germline-derived CDR1 and CDR2 are SGDLS and YYNGEE. CDR3 residues: CASSYSGANVLTF. The DNA of the CDR3 is TGTGCCAGCAGCTACTCTGGGGCCAACGTCCTGACTTTC.

The chain combines TRBV5-1 with TRBJ2-1, with D possibly matching TRBD1 (5 bases). Germline V lookup: CDR1 SGHRS, CDR2 YFSETQ. V lost 4 bases to trimming and J lost 9 bases, with 11 bases between them. There are 12 residues in the CDR3. The CDR3 loop reads CASSGNRLEQFF. CDR3 nucleotide sequence: TGCGCCAGCAGCGGAAACAGGCTTGAGCAGTTCTTC.

V and J are TRBV18 and TRBJ1-2, with D tentatively TRBD1 (6 bases). There are 14 residues in the CDR3. The V gene's germline CDR1 is KGHSH and CDR2 LQKENI. V gave up 2 bases and J gave up 6 bases, with 13 bases separating them. The CDR3 protein is CASSPSGTYDGYTF. CDR3 in DNA: TGTGCCAGCTCACCATCCGGGACATATGATGGCTACACCTTC.

This chain joins TRBV6-6 and TRBJ2-2, with D maybe TRBD2 (5 bases). V lost 2 bases to trimming and J lost 4 bases, with 8 bases between them. The CDR3 contains 14 residues. The V gene's germline CDR1 is MNHNY and CDR2 SVGAGI (reference sequence). The CDR3 loop is CASSYLTSTGELFF. The CDR3 bases are TGTGCCAGCAGTTACCTAACTAGCACCGGGGAGCTGTTTTTT.

The gene calls are TRBV19 and TRBJ1-1, with TRBD1 as a possible D gene (6 bases). The V and J ends lost 5 bases and 2 bases respectively, with 15 bases between them. The CDR3 extends over 15 amino acids. Germline CDR1 is LNHDA and CDR2 is SQIVND (reference sequence). The CDR3 reads CASSRGARRNTEAFF. The DNA of the CDR3 is TGTGCCAGTAGTCGGGGGGCTAGAAGAAACACTGAAGCTTTCTTT.

J is TRBJ2-1 and V is TRBV7-2; 7 nucleotides match TRBD2. In germline, CDR1 is SGHTA, CDR2 FQGNSA. V was clipped by 5 bases and J by 3 bases; unmatched bases: 7. The CDR3 spans 15 residues. This CDR3 is CASSPLTSSYNEQFF. The DNA for the CDR3 is TGTGCCAGCAGCCCCTTGACTAGCAGCTACAATGAGCAGTTCTTC.

The V call is TRBV5-1, the J call TRBJ1-2; TRBD1 aligns across 7 bases. The ends lost 5 bases at V and 8 bases at J; junction bases unmatched: 9. The CDR3 loop spans 13 amino acids. Germline V gives CDR1 SGHRS, CDR2 YFSETQ. The CDR3 spells CASSFTGDPGYTF. Here the CDR3 DNA reads TGCGCCAGCAGTTTTACAGGGGACCCGGGCTACACCTTC.

The rearrangement joins TRBV5-1 to TRBJ2-3, with D maybe TRBD1 (6 bases). Between the trimmed V and J ends, which lost 1 base and 2 bases, there was a span of 20 bases. The CDR3 is made up of 18 amino acids. Germline CDR1 is SGHRS and CDR2 is YFSETQ. DNA for the CDR3: TGCGCCAGCAGCTTGCCGCGAACAGGGAGCCCTTCCACAGATACGCAGTATTTT. Amino acid sequence: CASSLPRTGSPSTDTQYF.

J is TRBJ1-5 and V is TRBV27; possible D gene TRBD1, 6 bases. Trimming took 5 bases from V and 0 from J, leaving 11 bases between them. The CDR3 sequence is 15 residues long. CDR1 MNHEY and CDR2 SMNVEV come from the germline V gene (reference sequence). CDR3 DNA sequence: TGTGCCAGCAGTCCCGCGACAGGTAGCAATCAGCCCCAGCATTTT. This codes for CASSPATGSNQPQHF.

This chain links TRBV28 with TRBJ2-2; D possibly corresponds to TRBD2 (6 bases). Germline CDR1 MDHEN, CDR2 SYDVKM. The CDR3 length is 15 residues. With 5 bases removed from V and 4 bases from J, the gap between germline ends came to 14 bases. The CDR3 DNA follows: TGTGCCAGCAGTCCGCGAGGAGGGGTCACCGGGGAGCTGTTTTTT. Translating it yields CASSPRGGVTGELFF.

This sequence joins TRBV15 and TRBJ1-5; D gene unclear. The germline V gene has CDR1 LNHNV and CDR2 YYDKDF (reference sequence). V was cut by 0 bases and J by 10 bases, with 10 bases left in between. The CDR3 length is 13 residues. CDR3: CATSRDFREPQHF. CDR3 sequence (DNA): TGTGCCACCAGCAGAGATTTTCGAGAACCCCAGCATTTT. The whole variable domain, remainder taken from reference TRBV15 and TRBJ1-5, is DAMVIQNPRYQVTQFGKPVTLSCSQTLNHNVMYWYQQKSSQAPKLLFHYYDKDFNNEADTPDNFQSRRPNTSFCFLDIRSPGLGDTAMYLCATSRDFREPQHFGDGTRLSIL.

The chain links TRBV18 to TRBJ2-6; possibly TRBD1 for D (6 bases). Germline values: CDR1 KGHSH, CDR2 LQKENI. The V end was cut by 3 bases, the J end by 3 bases, with 12 bases between. CDR3 length equals 16 residues. CDR3 DNA: TGTGCCAGCTCACCGACAGGTCCCGGTGGGGCCAACGTCCTGACTTTC. Protein product: CASSPTGPGGANVLTF.